The 28 T cell receptor beta chains in this list originate from one sample, sequenced in a study of cytomegalovirus exposure and HLA in healthy donors. The primer mix had 60 Vbeta and 13 Jbeta primers. The protocol was immunoSEQ multiplex PCR, while the TCRdb copy is restricted to in-frame clones and leaves out a portion. The table lists over 150,000 clones, approximately 79% of them singletons, with more than 3.5% in the top ten. The sequenced sample was PBMCs. The receptors derive from a man in his forties or fifties in good health and CMV-seronegative.

The chain employs TRBV12-5 and TRBJ2-3; D call uncertain. Trimming left V 3 bases short and J 1 base short, with 5 bases between. CDR3 length: 13 amino acids. Per germline, CDR1 LGHNT and CDR2 FRNRAP. The CDR3, as DNA: TGTGCTAGTGGTTTCGTCCGCACAGATACGCAGTATTTT. Translated: CASGFVRTDTQYF. Combining the CDR3 with reference TRBV12-5 and TRBJ2-3 gives the whole variable domain DARVTQTPRHKVTEMGQEVTMRCQPILGHNTVFWYRQTMMQGLELLAYFRNRAPLDDSGMPKDRFSAEMPDATLATLKIQPSEPRDSAVYFCASGFVRTDTQYFGPGTRLTVL.

This clone was detected only a few times. Other DNA sequences in this sample translate to the same CDR3. The chain combines TRBV6-1 with TRBJ2-2, with TRBD1 identical over 11 bases. With 6 bases clipped from V and 4 bases from J, the junction kept 1 base outside the gene matches. Germline V lookup: CDR1 MNHNS, CDR2 SASEGT. The CDR3 covers 14 residues. CDR3 sequence: CASRGTGGTGELFF. In nucleotides, the CDR3 is TGTGCCAGCAGGGGGACAGGGGGCACCGGGGAGCTGTTTTTT.

The rearrangement uses TRBV29-1 and TRBJ2-5, with 7 bases lining up with TRBD1. The DNA end is a closer match to TRBJ2-7, so the J assignment may be wrong. The CDR3 is made up of 14 amino acids. Germline CDR1 SQVTM, CDR2 ANQGSEA. In DNA form, the CDR3 reads TGCAGCGTTGAAGACGGGGACAGCGGCTACGAGCAGTACTTC. Protein sequence: CSVEDGDSGYEQYF.

This chain connects TRBV30 to TRBJ2-7; 9 bases match TRBD1. The germline gives CDR1 GTSNPN, CDR2 SVGIG (reference sequence). The CDR3 length is 14 residues. V shed 5 bases and J 5 bases; nucleotides not matched to a gene: 10. In DNA, the CDR3 is TGTGCCTGGTGCCCCGGGACAGGGAACAACGAGCAGTACTTC. This translates into CAWCPGTGNNEQYF.

The genes are TRBV19 and TRBJ2-3; 7 bases agree with TRBD1. There are 14 residues in the CDR3. Per the germline V gene, CDR1 is LNHDA and CDR2 is SQIVND (reference sequence). The V gene end was trimmed by 4 bases and the J gene end by 4 bases; junction bases not matched to a gene: 5. The CDR3 here is CASSTRQGADTQYF. CDR3 in DNA: TGTGCCAGTAGTACCCGACAGGGAGCAGATACGCAGTATTTT.

The chain is built from TRBV18 and TRBJ1-1; D gene unclear. Trimming left V 2 bases short and J 5 bases short, with 6 bases between. The CDR3 consists of 12 residues. Germline assignment: CDR1 KGHSH and CDR2 LQKENI. As DNA, the CDR3 is TGTGCCAGCTCACCATACGGTACTGAAGCTTTCTTT. Translated, it gives CASSPYGTEAFF.

The chain uses TRBV6-6 and TRBJ1-1, with D uncertain. Trimming pared 2 bases from V and 7 bases from J, leaving 8 bases between. CDR1 and CDR2 (germline): MNHNY, SVGAGI (reference sequence). The CDR3 is made up of 12 amino acids. In DNA, the CDR3 is TGTGCCAGCAGTTACGACTATAATGAAGCTTTCTTT. It encodes CASSYDYNEAFF.

The V gene is TRBV30, the J gene TRBJ1-3, with D unresolved. CDR1 and CDR2 from the germline V gene are GTSNPN and SVGIG (reference sequence). V was pared by 8 bases and J by 0 bases, with 8 bases between. The CDR3 consists of 12 residues. CDR3: CAQYLSGNTIYF. Here the CDR3 DNA reads TGTGCCCAGTACCTCTCTGGAAACACCATATATTTT. The variable domain in full, with the rest retrieved from reference TRBV30 and TRBJ1-3, is SQTIHQWPATLVQPVGSPLSLECTVEGTSNPNLYWYRQAAGRGLQLLFYSVGIGQISSEVPQNLSASRPQDRQFILSSKKLLLSDSGFYLCAQYLSGNTIYFGEGSWLTVV.

J is TRBJ1-5 and V is TRBV6-1, with TRBD1 as a possible D gene (6 bases). CDR1 is MNHNS and CDR2 is SASEGT in the germline V gene. V dropped 5 bases and J dropped 7 bases, with 12 bases sitting between them. The CDR3 contains 13 residues. The DNA of the CDR3 is TGTGCCAGCAGTCCTTACAGGGACCAGCCCCAGCATTTT. Protein product: CASSPYRDQPQHF.

The chain links TRBV4-1 to TRBJ1-4; 8 bases are shared with TRBD1. Per germline, CDR1 MGHRA and CDR2 YSYEKL. There are 16 residues in the CDR3. V shed 3 bases and J 7 bases; nucleotides not matched to a gene: 10. CDR3 amino acids: CASSHGQGSSLEKLFF. Here the CDR3 DNA reads TGCGCCAGCAGCCATGGACAGGGTAGTTCTCTTGAAAAACTGTTTTTT.

The rearrangement links TRBV7-2 to TRBJ1-5, with D tentatively TRBD1 (6 bases). CDR1 is SGHTA, CDR2 FQGNSA, per germline. Trimming removed 5 bases at V and 6 bases at J, with 14 bases between. CDR3 length: 14 residues. CDR3 DNA sequence: TGTGCCAGCAGCCGGACAGAGGCCTTTCAGCCCCAGCATTTT. It is translated as CASSRTEAFQPQHF.

The J gene is TRBJ1-4, the V gene TRBV4-2; TRBD1 aligns across 12 bases. Germline CDR1 reads LGHNA; CDR2 reads YNFKEQ. J gave up 10 bases and V 3 bases, and 6 bases lay outside the gene matches. The CDR3 extends over 15 amino acids. CDR3 region: CASSQTGTGGLKLFF. CDR3 nucleotides: TGTGCCAGCAGCCAGACCGGGACAGGGGGCTTAAAACTGTTTTTT.

J is TRBJ1-1 and V is TRBV10-3, with 7 positions matching TRBD1. CDR3 length equals 15 residues. From germline, CDR1 is ENHRY and CDR2 SYGVKD. V shed 1 base and J 4 bases; nucleotides not matched to a gene: 6. Here the CDR3 reads CAISELNRGSTEAFF. DNA of the CDR3: TGTGCCATCAGTGAGTTGAACAGGGGATCCACTGAAGCTTTCTTT.

The gene calls are TRBV5-1 and TRBJ2-3; D is possibly TRBD2 (6 bases). CDR3 length: 14 residues. V was trimmed by 0 bases and J by 4 bases, leaving 9 bases between them. Germline CDR1 and CDR2: SGHRS and YFSETQ. The CDR3 reads CASSLAREADTQYF. The CDR3 DNA is TGCGCCAGCAGCTTGGCCAGGGAGGCAGATACGCAGTATTTT.

This chain joins TRBV6-5 and TRBJ2-7; D possibly corresponds to TRBD2 (5 bases). The CDR3 contains 14 residues. Germline CDR1 is MNHEY and CDR2 is SVGAGI. Trimming left V 6 bases short and J 3 bases short, with 15 bases between. The CDR3 is CASSPMAGNYEQYF. As DNA, the CDR3 is TGTGCCAGCAGCCCTATGGCCGGGAACTACGAGCAGTACTTC.

In DNA form, the CDR3 reads TGTGCCAGCAGCTTTCCGACAGGGTCGGACACTGAAGCTTTCTTT. The encoded protein is CASSFPTGSDTEAFF. The chain uses TRBV7-9 and TRBJ1-1; 7 positions match TRBD1. CDR3 length: 15 residues. V dropped 3 bases and J dropped 3; count of bases not matched to a gene: 7. The V gene's germline CDR1 is SEHNR and CDR2 FQNEAQ (reference sequence).

The chain uses TRBV2 and TRBJ1-6; D is possibly TRBD1 (6 bases). The CDR3 is made up of 13 amino acids. Trimming shortened V by 6 bases and J by 10 bases, and 13 bases separated the two germline ends. CDR1 is SNHLY and CDR2 is FYNNEI in the germline V gene. The DNA for the CDR3 is TGTGCCAGCAGGTCCTCAGGGGAATCACCCCTCCACTTT. Its translation: CASRSSGESPLHF.

V gene TRBV19 combines with J gene TRBJ1-1, with D unresolved. Between the trimmed V and J ends, which lost 7 bases and 4 bases, there was a span of 10 bases. The CDR3 totals 12 residues. Germline V gene lookup returns CDR1 LNHDA and CDR2 SQIVND (reference sequence). The CDR3 spells CASNDRSTEAFF. CDR3 DNA: TGTGCCAGTAACGATAGAAGCACTGAAGCTTTCTTT.

In this sample, this clone turned up many times. The rearrangement links TRBV6-4 to TRBJ2-6; TRBD2 is a possible D gene (6 bases). The CDR3 length is 16 residues. Germline loops: CDR1 MRHNA, CDR2 SNTAGT. Trimming took off 0 bases at V and 0 bases at J, with 6 bases between the two ends. CDR3 DNA sequence: TGTGCCAGCAGTGACTCGACTAGCTCTGGGGCCAACGTCCTGACTTTC. Amino acids: CASSDSTSSGANVLTF.

The rearrangement uses TRBV10-1 and TRBJ2-5; tentative D call: TRBD2 (6 bases). The germline CDR1 and CDR2 sequences are WNHNN and SYGVQD (reference sequence). The V end was cut by 5 bases, the J end by 0 bases, with 7 bases between. CDR3 length equals 13 residues. As DNA, the CDR3 is TGCGCCAGCAGTCGGGAGAACCAAGAGACCCAGTACTTC. It codes for CASSRENQETQYF.

V and J are TRBV27 and TRBJ2-7; 7 positions match TRBD2. The germline CDR1 and CDR2 sequences are MNHEY and SMNVEV (reference sequence). CDR3 length equals 15 residues. Trimming cost V 6 bases and J 3 bases; bases outside gene matches: 11. As DNA, the CDR3 is TGTGCCAGCAGCCCGACTAGCTGGGGAGACTACGAGCAGTACTTC. Translating gives CASSPTSWGDYEQYF.

The J gene is TRBJ1-5, the V gene TRBV28; D is possibly TRBD1 (6 bases). Trimming took off 6 bases at V and 4 bases at J, with 16 bases between the two ends. This CDR3 comprises 15 residues. CDR1 is MDHEN and CDR2 is SYDVKM in the germline V gene. The CDR3 sequence: CASSLDSSINQPQHF. The CDR3, as DNA: TGTGCCAGCAGCTTGGACAGTTCAATTAATCAGCCCCAGCATTTT.

V usage is TRBV6-5 and J usage is TRBJ2-1; maybe TRBD2 (7 bases). Germline CDR1 reads MNHEY; CDR2 reads SVGAGI. CDR3 size: 15 residues. The ends were cut back, 2 bases at V and 7 bases at J, with 15 bases in the middle. The CDR3 DNA sequence: TGTGCCAGCAGTTACCGGGGGGCTGAGAGGAATGAGCAGTTCTTC. Translating it yields CASSYRGAERNEQFF.

This chain connects TRBV19 to TRBJ1-1; 9 nucleotides agree with TRBD1. Looked up from germline, CDR1 is LNHDA and CDR2 is SQIVND (reference sequence). The trim removed 3 bases at V and 5 bases at J, leaving 1 base unmatched. This CDR3 has 13 amino acids. This CDR3 reads CASSIGQGTEAFF. As DNA, the CDR3 is TGTGCCAGTAGTATTGGACAGGGGACTGAAGCTTTCTTT.

This clone was seen more than once but under ten times. The V call is TRBV2, the J call TRBJ2-1, with D possibly matching TRBD2 (7 bases). V was pared by 8 bases and J by 10 bases, with 12 bases between. CDR3 length: 11 amino acids. In germline, CDR1 is SNHLY, CDR2 FYNNEI. This CDR3 reads CASSGGVEQFF. The CDR3 DNA is TGTGCCAGCTCGGGGGGCGTGGAGCAGTTCTTC.

The chain is built from TRBV4-1 and TRBJ1-2, with D possibly TRBD1 on 6 matching bases. Looked up from germline, CDR1 is MGHRA and CDR2 is YSYEKL. The V gene lost 6 bases and the J gene lost 6 bases, with 20 bases spanning the gap. The CDR3 sequence is 15 residues long. The CDR3 here is CASSAVGAPRDGYTF. CDR3 nucleotides: TGCGCCAGCAGTGCTGTGGGGGCCCCGAGGGATGGCTACACCTTC.

This clone was seen a single time. The chain is built from TRBV7-2 and TRBJ1-1; 8 nucleotides agree with TRBD1. V lost 5 bases and J lost 4; bases outside the gene matches: 9. The CDR3 totals 15 residues. Germline V gives CDR1 SGHTA, CDR2 FQGNSA. CDR3 bases: TGTGCCAGCAGCCTCAAACAGGGGGGGAGCACTGAAGCTTTCTTT. This gives the protein CASSLKQGGSTEAFF.

This rearrangement joins TRBV6-5 to TRBJ2-5; 8 bases are shared with TRBD2. The CDR3 loop spans 14 amino acids. Germline-derived CDR1 and CDR2 are MNHEY and SVGAGI. With V trimmed by 5 bases and J by 5 bases, 7 bases remained unmatched. The CDR3 DNA sequence: TGTGCCAGCAGTCCCAAGACTAGCGTGGAGACCCAGTACTTC. Its translation is CASSPKTSVETQYF.